Following are 15 T cell receptor beta chains from one sample sequenced in a study of blood T cell repertoires in COVID-19 (TCRdb year 2020). The library was made by the immunoSEQ multiplex PCR assay. This immuneACCESS table, as held by TCRdb, lists in-frame sequences with V and J called but not all clones. Of the missing ones, under half trace to an unresolved V gene in checked studies; the others have no known cause. The sample table lists tens of thousands of clones, about 85% of them with a count of one. The top ten hold roughly 5.6% of the sample. Material for sequencing was peripheral blood. These receptors originate from an elderly man with acute or convalescent COVID-19.

This clone showed up just a few times. The chain recombines TRBV29-1 with TRBJ1-1; D may be TRBD1 (6 bases). The V gene lost 4 bases and the J gene lost 0 bases, with 12 bases spanning the gap. Germline V gives CDR1 SQVTM, CDR2 ANQGSEA. The CDR3 extends over 14 amino acids. The CDR3 DNA reads as TGCAGCGTTGTAAAGGGACAACTGAACACTGAAGCTTTCTTT. Residues: CSVVKGQLNTEAFF.

The rearrangement joins TRBV5-4 to TRBJ2-1, with TRBD2 matching over 10 bases. This CDR3 has 15 amino acids. The junction had 7 bases not matched to a gene; V was cut back by 4 bases and J by 6 bases. Per germline, CDR1 SGHNT and CDR2 YYREEE (reference sequence). The CDR3: CASSTGTSAINEQFF. The CDR3 bases are TGTGCCAGCAGCACCGGGACTAGCGCGATCAATGAGCAGTTCTTC.

This clone showed up just a few times. The CDR3 DNA reads as TGTGCCAGTAGAACCGGGACATCGGGGGGCACTGAAGCTTTCTTT. It specifies CASRTGTSGGTEAFF. The V gene is TRBV19, the J gene TRBJ1-1, with D maybe TRBD1 (6 bases). The CDR3 has 15 residues. Trimming removed 6 bases at V and 4 bases at J, with 18 bases between. CDR1 is LNHDA and CDR2 is SQIVND in the germline V gene (reference sequence). Filled out from reference TRBV19 and TRBJ1-1, the complete variable domain reads DGGITQSPKYLFRKEGQNVTLSCEQNLNHDAMYWYRQDPGQGLRLIYYSQIVNDFQKGDIAEGYSVSREKKESFPLTVTSAQKNPTAFYLCASRTGTSGGTEAFFGQGTRLTVV.

The chain joins TRBV6-5 to TRBJ1-2; 10 bases agree with TRBD1. Per the germline V gene, CDR1 is MNHEY and CDR2 is SVGAGI. The CDR3 length is 14 residues. V lost 8 bases, J lost 3 bases, and 6 bases stayed unmatched. The CDR3 region is CASSDRGRDYGYTF. CDR3 sequence (DNA): TGTGCCAGCTCCGACAGGGGGCGCGACTATGGCTACACCTTC.

The table lists this clone with a count of one. Here the CDR3 reads CASSSGLAVTDTQYF. The CDR3 DNA reads TGTGCCAGCAGCTCGGGACTAGCGGTCACAGATACGCAGTATTTT. V is TRBV5-6 and J is TRBJ2-3, with TRBD2 matching 11 bases. Germline CDR1 SGHDT, CDR2 YYEEEE. J was trimmed by 2 bases and V by 3 bases; bases with no gene match: 2. This CDR3 region has 15 residues.

The chain joins TRBV28 to TRBJ1-2; 7 positions match TRBD1. V lost 6 bases and J lost 8; bases outside the gene matches: 9. This CDR3 is 13 amino acids long. Per germline, CDR1 MDHEN and CDR2 SYDVKM. The CDR3 DNA is TGTGCCAGCAGAACTACCCACAGGGGCGGCTACACCTTC. Its translation: CASRTTHRGGYTF.

The chain recombines TRBV30 with TRBJ2-1; D is ambiguous. Trimming pared 4 bases from V and 9 bases from J, leaving 16 bases between. There are 13 residues in the CDR3. Germline V gene data show CDR1 as GTSNPN and CDR2 as SVGIG (reference sequence). CDR3 nucleotide sequence: TGTGCCTGGACCCCGGCGGCTCCGGGTGAGCAGTTCTTC. Translation: CAWTPAAPGEQFF.

The chain links TRBV4-1 to TRBJ1-4; perhaps TRBD1 as D (5 bases). CDR1 MGHRA and CDR2 YSYEKL come from the germline V gene. The CDR3 is made up of 15 amino acids. V was clipped by 4 bases and J by 0 bases, with 9 bases between them. DNA for the CDR3: TGCGCCAGCAGCCGCCAGGGTGCAACTAATGAAAAACTGTTTTTT. Translated: CASSRQGATNEKLFF.

The gene calls are TRBV7-2 and TRBJ1-2, with D maybe TRBD1 (6 bases). The germline V gene has CDR1 SGHTA and CDR2 FQGNSA. Trimming shortened V by 1 base and J by 2 bases, and 8 bases separated the two germline ends. This CDR3 is 14 amino acids long. The CDR3 nucleotides are TGTGCCAGCAGCTTAGACAGGGTAAACTATGGCTACACCTTC. Protein product: CASSLDRVNYGYTF.

This chain joins TRBV19 and TRBJ2-5; D unresolved. From germline, CDR1 is LNHDA and CDR2 SQIVND (reference sequence). Trimming cost V 7 bases and J 7 bases, with 19 bases left between them. CDR3 length: 14 amino acids. The DNA for the CDR3 is TGTGCCAGTATGGCTTCTCCGGCCCAGGCGACCCAGTACTTC. This sequence encodes CASMASPAQATQYF.

Comment on this clone: A read error may account for a junction end that differs from germline. The gene calls are TRBV27 and TRBJ2-7, with 12 bases identical to TRBD2. The CDR3 runs to 16 residues. Germline CDR1 is MNHEY and CDR2 is SMNVEV (reference sequence). The CDR3 DNA reads TGTGCCAGCAGTTTGGCTGCGGTACTAGCGGGGGGCCCCTTACGTTTC. It is translated as CASSLAAVLAGGPLRF.

Many counts were recorded for this clone. V gene TRBV19 combines with J gene TRBJ1-2; weak D call: TRBD1 (6 bases). The germline V gene encodes CDR1 LNHDA and CDR2 SQIVND (reference sequence). Trimming removed 6 bases from V and 3 bases from J, with 14 bases in between. CDR3 length: 14 residues. CDR3 nucleotides: TGTGCCAGTAGCCCGGACAGAATAGACTATGGCTACACCTTC. Its translation is CASSPDRIDYGYTF.

The rearrangement joins TRBV3-1 (or the pseudogene TRBV3-2) to TRBJ2-5; 12 bases align to TRBD2. V lost 5 bases, J lost 3 bases, and 4 bases stayed unmatched. In germline, CDR1 is LGHDT, CDR2 YNNKEL (reference sequence). This CDR3 region has 15 residues. CDR3 coding DNA: TGTGCCAGCAGCAGGACTAGCGGGACCAAAGAGACCCAGTACTTC. It is translated as CASSRTSGTKETQYF.

The chain links TRBV6-5 to TRBJ1-6, with D possibly matching TRBD1 (6 bases). Trimming took off 4 bases at V and 6 bases at J, with 13 bases between the two ends. CDR3 length equals 15 residues. The V gene's germline CDR1 is MNHEY and CDR2 SVGAGI. CDR3 nucleotides: TGTGCCAGCAGTTCCACCGGGACACGTAATTCACCCCTCCACTTT. Translated, it gives CASSSTGTRNSPLHF.

The chain links TRBV11-2 to TRBJ2-1, with 7 bases matching TRBD2. The CDR3 totals 14 residues. CDR1 and CDR2 (germline): SGHAT, FQNNGV. V shed 3 bases and J 6 bases; nucleotides not matched to a gene: 5. The CDR3 loop is CASSFGLGGNEQFF. CDR3 sequence (DNA): TGTGCCAGCAGCTTTGGACTAGGCGGCAATGAGCAGTTCTTC.